The 29 T cell receptor beta chains below all came from one sample that was sequenced in a study of spatial heterogeneity in lung cancer. General study results and limits: One measure, the expanded intratumoral alpha and beta TCR count, tracked tumor mutation counts.

The time point is: sample taken at primary tumor resection. TCRdb re-derived calls from the 5' RACE reads in MiXCR, one entry per CDR3 protein. The sample holds about 17,000 distinct CDR3 sequences, 6% to 6.5% seen once. What these receptors recognize is not known. The sequencing used lung tumor tissue, collected at surgery. These receptors were taken from a male donor with early-stage non-small cell lung cancer.

This clonotype has at least ten counts. Because the library targeted alpha chains, this beta chain is an off-target read whose size means little. The chain combines TRBV5-1 with TRBJ2-5; no reliable D call. V gave up 3 bases and J gave up 9 bases, with 9 bases separating them. This CDR3 comprises 11 residues. The V gene's germline CDR1 is SGHRS and CDR2 YFSETQ. The CDR3 nucleotides read TGCGCCAGCAGCTCGGACGAGGCCCAGTACTTC. This translates into CASSSDEAQYF.

This clonotype was seen at least ten times. Since the library was made to target alpha chains, this beta chain is a stray read and its abundance is not meaningful. The DNA of the CDR3 is TGTGCCAGCAGCTCAGCGGGGAAAGCCTACGAGCAGTACTTC. Encoded protein: CASSSAGKAYEQYF. The chain has TRBV7-2 and TRBJ2-7; TRBD2 matches 7 bases. This CDR3 contains 14 residues. Germline loops: CDR1 SGHTA, CDR2 FQGNSA. V was pared by 4 bases and J by 2 bases, with 5 bases of the junction left unmatched.

Many counts were recorded for this clonotype. Found in a library prepared for alpha chains, this beta chain is an off-target read, and its abundance has little meaning. The gene calls are TRBV28 and TRBJ2-7; 7 nucleotides line up with TRBD1. From germline, CDR1 is MDHEN and CDR2 SYDVKM. CDR3 length: 14 residues. J gave up 3 bases and V 3 bases, and 5 bases lay outside the gene matches. The CDR3 sequence is CASSFRGQIYEQYF. The CDR3 nucleotides read TGTGCCAGCAGTTTCCGGGGACAGATCTACGAGCAGTACTTC.

This clonotype was seen many times. This beta chain came through as a stray read in a library set up for alpha chains, and its size says little. The rearrangement uses TRBV14 and TRBJ1-5; D not resolved. The CDR3 is 14 amino acids. Germline V lookup: CDR1 SGHDN, CDR2 FVKESK. V was trimmed by 0 bases and J by 0 bases, leaving 3 bases between them. In DNA, the CDR3 is TGTGCCAGCAGCCAAGAAGTTAGCAATCAGCCCCAGCATTTT. This sequence encodes CASSQEVSNQPQHF.

This clonotype occurred a few times. The library was prepared for alpha chains; this beta chain is a stray read, so its frequency means little. The chain links TRBV7-9 to TRBJ2-1; D is unresolved. This CDR3 contains 12 residues. Trimming removed 5 bases from V and 9 bases from J, with 11 bases in between. Germline V gene data show CDR1 as SEHNR and CDR2 as FQNEAQ (reference sequence). CDR3 sequence: CASSRTWGEQFF. In nucleotides, the CDR3 is TGTGCCAGCAGCCGAACGTGGGGTGAGCAGTTCTTC.

This clonotype was found many times. Found in a library prepared for alpha chains, this beta chain is an off-target read, and its abundance has little meaning. The rearrangement joins TRBV7-9 to TRBJ1-6; 8 bases are shared with TRBD1. The CDR3 is 14 residues long. Trimming removed 4 bases from V and 10 bases from J; junction bases left unmatched: 6. The germline V gene has CDR1 SEHNR and CDR2 FQNEAQ (reference sequence). The CDR3 bases are TGTGCCAGCAGCTCAGGGGGCATCGGCTCACCCCTCCACTTT. Residues: CASSSGGIGSPLHF. Based on the CDR3 plus reference TRBV7-9 and TRBJ1-6, the full variable domain is DTGVSQNPRHKITKRGQNVTFRCDPISEHNRLYWYRQTLGQGPEFLTYFQNEAQLEKSRLLSDRFSAERPKGSFSTLEIQRTEQGDSAMYLCASSSGGIGSPLHFGNGTRLTVT.

This clonotype was found many times. Because the library targeted alpha chains, this beta chain is an off-target read whose size means little. V is TRBV10-3 and J is TRBJ2-3; 7 bases map to TRBD2. Losses at the gene ends were 0 bases for V and 1 base for J; bases not matched to a gene: 4. CDR1 and CDR2 (germline): ENHRY, SYGVKD. The CDR3 contains 16 residues. Here the CDR3 reads CAISESAGVGTDTQYF. The CDR3 region has the DNA TGTGCCATCAGTGAGTCGGCGGGAGTAGGCACAGATACGCAGTATTTT.

This clonotype has at least ten counts. Since the library was made to target alpha chains, this beta chain is a stray read and its abundance is not meaningful. The V call is TRBV20-1, the J call TRBJ2-6; TRBD2 is a possible D gene (5 bases). The CDR3 length is 15 residues. Germline V gene sequence: CDR1 DFQATT, CDR2 SNEGSKA (reference sequence). Trimming removed 5 bases from V and 1 base from J, with 12 bases in between. The CDR3 sequence is CSAPPGDSGANVLTF. The CDR3 bases are TGCAGTGCTCCCCCCGGGGATTCTGGGGCCAACGTCCTGACTTTC.

Many counts were recorded for this clonotype. With the library built for alpha chains, this beta chain is off target and its frequency is not meaningful. This chain joins TRBV7-8 and TRBJ2-7; no clear D gene. Germline loops: CDR1 SGHVS, CDR2 FQNEAQ. CDR3 size: 14 residues. Trimming left V 5 bases short and J 7 bases short, with 18 bases between. The CDR3 nucleotides read TGTGCCAGCAGCGTTTCCCGGGCCCTGGGGGAGCAGTACTTC. Encoded protein: CASSVSRALGEQYF.

With regard to this clonotype: Little can be read into the size of this beta chain, an off-target read in a library designed for alpha chains. The chain carries TRBV6-2 or TRBV6-3 and TRBJ2-1, with D maybe TRBD2 (5 bases). V was cut by 6 bases and J by 3 bases, with 9 bases left in between. Germline assignment: CDR1 MNHEY and CDR2 SVGEGT. CDR3 size: 13 residues. The CDR3 spells CASSPGLYNEQFF. CDR3 sequence (DNA): TGTGCCAGCAGCCCCGGACTCTACAATGAGCAGTTCTTC.

This clonotype was seen repeatedly, ten times or more. Found in a library prepared for alpha chains, this beta chain is an off-target read, and its abundance has little meaning. The J gene is TRBJ1-4, the V gene TRBV9, with D unclear. The ends were cut back, 0 bases at V and 7 bases at J, with 7 bases in the middle. The CDR3 runs 13 residues. CDR1 and CDR2 from the germline V gene are SGDLS and YYNGEE. The CDR3 nucleotides read TGTGCCAGCAGCGTAGGACCGACTGAAAAACTGTTTTTT. Protein sequence: CASSVGPTEKLFF.

In its sample, this clonotype is medium-sized. In a library made to pick up alpha chains, this beta chain is a stray read with a size that means little. The chain recombines TRBV7-9 with TRBJ1-1, with 11 nucleotides matching TRBD1. The CDR3 totals 16 residues. Germline V CDR1 and CDR2: SEHNR, FQNEAQ (reference sequence). V lost 6 bases and J lost 4; bases outside the gene matches: 10. The CDR3 reads CASRRRTGGESTEAFF. The CDR3 bases are TGTGCCAGCAGGCGTCGGACAGGGGGCGAGAGCACTGAAGCTTTCTTT. The full variable domain, completed using reference TRBV7-9 and TRBJ1-1, is DTGVSQNPRHKITKRGQNVTFRCDPISEHNRLYWYRQTLGQGPEFLTYFQNEAQLEKSRLLSDRFSAERPKGSFSTLEIQRTEQGDSAMYLCASRRRTGGESTEAFFGQGTRLTVV.

This clonotype was recorded at least ten times. This beta chain turned up in a library designed for alpha chains; as an off-target read, its abundance says little. The chain has TRBV10-3 and TRBJ2-3, with D hard to call. Germline loops: CDR1 ENHRY, CDR2 SYGVKD. The length of the CDR3 is 15 residues. With 3 bases removed from V and 0 bases from J, the gap between germline ends came to 10 bases. DNA for the CDR3: TGTGCCATCAGTGACCCGGGCAGAAGCACAGATACGCAGTATTTT. The encoded protein is CAISDPGRSTDTQYF.

Remarks on this clonotype: The size of this beta chain means little, since it is a stray read in a library made for alpha chains. This chain links TRBV28 with TRBJ2-7; 10 bases align to TRBD2. Germline CDR1 and CDR2: MDHEN and SYDVKM. J was trimmed by 3 bases and V by 3 bases; bases with no gene match: 17. CDR3 length: 19 residues. The CDR3 protein is CASSFPEAGGSSSVYEQYF. DNA for the CDR3: TGTGCCAGCAGTTTTCCCGAAGCGGGAGGGTCCAGCTCTGTCTACGAGCAGTACTTC.

This clonotype was counted ten times or more. Since it is a stray read in a library aimed at alpha chains, this beta chain has a size that is not meaningful. The genes are TRBV7-2 and TRBJ2-1; no firm D call. CDR3 length equals 11 residues. Between the trimmed V and J ends, which lost 5 bases and 6 bases, there was a span of 5 bases. From germline, CDR1 is SGHTA and CDR2 FQGNSA. The CDR3 DNA sequence: TGTGCCAGCAGCGCTTCCAATGAGCAGTTCTTC. This gives the protein CASSASNEQFF.

This clonotype was counted many times. The size of this beta chain means little, since it is a stray read in a library made for alpha chains. The chain joins TRBV7-2 to TRBJ1-6; D perhaps matches TRBD1 (6 bases). V dropped 5 bases and J dropped 5 bases, with 10 bases sitting between them. Germline CDR1 is SGHTA and CDR2 is FQGNSA. The CDR3 is 14 residues long. CDR3 nucleotides: TGTGCCAGCAGCAACGGACAGAATAATTCACCCCTCCACTTT. Encoded protein: CASSNGQNNSPLHF. The variable domain in full, with the rest retrieved from reference TRBV7-2 and TRBJ1-6, is GAGVSQSPSNKVTEKGKDVELRCDPISGHTALYWYRQSLGQGLEFLIYFQGNSAPDKSGLPSDRFSAERTGGSVSTLTIQRTQQEDSAVYLCASSNGQNNSPLHFGNGTRLTVT.

As regards this clonotype: It may be a read error: a sequence one base away is much more abundant. This beta chain is an unintended read in a library built for alpha chains; its size means little. The chain combines TRBV28 with TRBJ1-2; D gene unclear. V lost 6 bases and J lost 3, with 14 bases in between. Germline V gene lookup returns CDR1 MDHEN and CDR2 SYDVKM. CDR3 length: 14 amino acids. CDR3 residues: CASSPLRADYGYTF. The CDR3 DNA reads TGTGCCAGCAGCCCCCTTAGGGCGGACTATGGCTACACCTTC.

In its sample, this clonotype was seen many times. This beta chain represents an off-target read in a library built for alpha chains; its size is of limited meaning. The rearrangement joins TRBV2 to TRBJ1-5; D gene uncertain. CDR1 is SNHLY, CDR2 FYNNEI, per germline. The CDR3 contains 14 residues. The V gene lost 3 bases and the J gene lost 2 bases, with 8 bases spanning the gap. The CDR3 loop is CASSESLGNQPQHF. The CDR3, as DNA: TGTGCCAGCAGTGAGTCCCTTGGCAATCAGCCCCAGCATTTT.

This clonotype was counted a few times. In a library made to pick up alpha chains, this beta chain is a stray read with a size that means little. The chain is built from TRBV18 and TRBJ1-2; D is unclear. From germline, CDR1 is KGHSH and CDR2 LQKENI. This CDR3 is built from 13 residues. V was shortened by 5 bases and J by 5 bases, with 12 bases between the two germline ends. The CDR3 DNA sequence: TGTGCCAGCTCATTTTCGGCGGAATATGGCTACACCTTC. Translated: CASSFSAEYGYTF.

This clonotype was seen repeatedly, ten times or more. Being off target in a library aimed at alpha chains, this beta chain has a size of little meaning. The chain joins TRBV3-1 to TRBJ2-7; 11 bases map to TRBD2. V shed 6 bases and J 7 bases; nucleotides not matched to a gene: 20. The CDR3 covers 18 residues. CDR1 and CDR2 (germline): LGHDT, YNNKEL (reference sequence). The DNA of the CDR3 is TGTGCCAGCAGTTCTAAACTGGTCCTAGCGGGAGGAGAATCGGAGCAGTACTTC. Protein: CASSSKLVLAGGESEQYF.

This clonotype appeared a few times. Since the library was made to target alpha chains, this beta chain is a stray read and its abundance is not meaningful. J is TRBJ2-1 and V is TRBV6-6; the match to TRBD1 covers 11 bases. The CDR3 loop spans 13 amino acids. The V segment lost 10 bases and the J segment 8 bases; nucleotides outside the gene matches: 7. The V gene's germline CDR1 is MNHNY and CDR2 SVGAGI (reference sequence). CDR3 DNA: TGTGCCACAGGGGGACAGGGGGGTCATGAGCAGTTCTTC. It is translated as CATGGQGGHEQFF.

A few counts support this clonotype. The library was prepared for alpha chains; this beta chain is a stray read, so its frequency means little. V usage is TRBV5-1 and J usage is TRBJ1-4; possible D gene TRBD1, 5 bases. Germline CDR1 is SGHRS and CDR2 is YFSETQ. This CDR3 is 16 amino acids long. Trimming took 2 bases from V and 0 from J, leaving 11 bases between them. CDR3 protein: CASSLDSFATNEKLFF. As DNA, the CDR3 is TGCGCCAGCAGCTTAGACAGCTTCGCAACTAATGAAAAACTGTTTTTT.

This clonotype showed up many times. Being off target in a library aimed at alpha chains, this beta chain has a size of little meaning. This chain joins TRBV3-1 and TRBJ1-1; TRBD1 is a possible D gene (5 bases). Germline values: CDR1 LGHDT, CDR2 YNNKEL (reference sequence). Trimming pared 3 bases from V and 3 bases from J, leaving 8 bases between. This CDR3 is 13 amino acids long. CDR3 sequence (DNA): TGTGCCAGCAGCCAGATGGGGGACACTGAAGCTTTCTTT. Residues: CASSQMGDTEAFF.

This clonotype was found many times. This beta chain is off target for a library built for alpha chains, so its abundance means little. The V and J genes are TRBV30 and TRBJ2-7; possible D gene TRBD2, 6 bases. From germline, CDR1 is GTSNPN and CDR2 SVGIG (reference sequence). The CDR3 sequence is 15 residues long. Trimming shortened V by 0 bases and J by 5 bases, and 17 bases separated the two germline ends. The chain's CDR3 is CAWSVLGGIENEQYF. CDR3 in DNA: TGTGCCTGGAGTGTACTAGGAGGGATAGAGAACGAGCAGTACTTC. Full variable domain (remainder filled in from reference TRBV30 and TRBJ2-7): SQTIHQWPATLVQPVGSPLSLECTVEGTSNPNLYWYRQAAGRGLQLLFYSVGIGQISSEVPQNLSASRPQDRQFILSSKKLLLSDSGFYLCAWSVLGGIENEQYFGPGTRLTVT.

To note about this clonotype: The library was built for alpha chains, so this beta chain is an off-target read and its size means little. The CDR3 DNA is TGTGCCAGCAGCTTAGGCCCGGGTGGGGGCTCTGGGGCCAACGTCCTGACTTTC. Translation: CASSLGPGGGSGANVLTF. V usage is TRBV11-2 and J usage is TRBJ2-6; tentatively, D is TRBD1 or TRBD2 (5 bases each). This CDR3 has 18 residues. Germline V gene lookup returns CDR1 SGHAT and CDR2 FQNNGV. V was trimmed by 1 base and J by 0 bases, leaving 13 bases between them.

Judged by abundance, this clonotype is medium-sized (0.01 to 0.1%). This beta chain is an off-target read within a library intended for alpha chains, so its frequency means little. The chain is built from TRBV12-3 or TRBV12-4 and TRBJ1-5, with 7 bases fitting TRBD1. CDR3 size: 18 residues. V lost 2 bases, J lost 3 bases, and 13 bases stayed unmatched. The CDR3 DNA sequence: TGTGCCAGCAGTTTACTGGAGGGCTCCGACAGGGTCAATCAGCCCCAGCATTTT. This codes for CASSLLEGSDRVNQPQHF.

This clonotype has a count of ten or more. This beta chain is an off-target read within a library intended for alpha chains, so its frequency means little. The V call is TRBV3-1, the J call TRBJ1-2; D is unresolved. The CDR3 runs to 12 residues. Germline loops: CDR1 LGHDT, CDR2 YNNKEL (reference sequence). Trimming pared 3 bases from V and 8 bases from J, leaving 10 bases between. The CDR3 DNA sequence: TGTGCCAGCAGCCAGGGTTCCGACGGCTACACCTTC. Translated: CASSQGSDGYTF.

This clonotype was counted at least ten times. The library was built for alpha chains, so this beta chain is an off-target read and its size means little. The chain couples TRBV29-1 to TRBJ2-7, with 13 bases that match TRBD2. Per germline, CDR1 SQVTM and CDR2 ANQGSEA. Trimming cost V 6 bases and J 7 bases; bases outside gene matches: 9. CDR3 length: 14 amino acids. This CDR3 is CSVRGLAGAGEQYF. The CDR3 bases are TGCAGCGTCCGAGGACTAGCGGGAGCGGGAGAGCAGTACTTC.

The table lists this clonotype with many counts. Because the library targeted alpha chains, this beta chain is an off-target read whose size means little. The chain combines TRBV4-3 with TRBJ2-7, with 15 bases that match TRBD2. The CDR3 is 19 residues long. Germline trimming cut 4 bases from V and 5 bases from J; bases unmatched to any gene: 15. Germline CDR1 is LGHNA and CDR2 is YSLEER. For the CDR3, the DNA is TGCGCCAGCAGCCCATCCGGACTAGCGGGGGGGGCCACGAACCACGAGCAGTACTTC. It encodes CASSPSGLAGGATNHEQYF.